The 26 T cell receptor beta chains given below trace back to one sample, sequenced in a study of blood T cell repertoires in COVID-19. The method was immunoSEQ multiplex PCR; TCRdb's version includes in-frame clones alone and lacks a portion of them. The table lists 350,000 to 400,000 clones, less than 90% of them singletons. The specimen was peripheral blood. These receptors were collected from a woman aged 60-70 years with COVID-19, enrolled during active disease.

About this clone itself: Other DNA sequences from this sample encode an identical CDR3 as well. The rearrangement uses TRBV18 and TRBJ1-5; D gene unclear. CDR1 is KGHSH and CDR2 is LQKENI in the germline V gene. The V end lost 2 bases, the J end lost 1 base, and 3 bases lay between the germline ends. The CDR3 runs 13 residues. The CDR3 DNA follows: TGTGCCAGCTCACCAAGCAGCAATCAGCCCCAGCATTTT. This translates into CASSPSSNQPQHF.

The chain employs TRBV5-1 and TRBJ1-2; 7 nucleotides agree with TRBD1. Trimming at V came to 4 bases and at J to 8 bases, leaving 14 bases not matched to a gene. The CDR3 covers 15 residues. Germline loops: CDR1 SGHRS, CDR2 YFSETQ. The CDR3 loop reads CASSMGQLGLDGYTF. The CDR3 nucleotides read TGCGCCAGCAGCATGGGACAGCTGGGGCTCGACGGCTACACCTTC. The full variable domain, in which reference TRBV5-1 and TRBJ1-2 provide the parts outside the CDR3, is KAGVTQTPRYLIKTRGQQVTLSCSPISGHRSVSWYQQTPGQGLQFLFEYFSETQRNKGNFPGRFSGRQFSNSRSEMNVSTLELGDSALYLCASSMGQLGLDGYTFGSGTRLTVV.

The DNA of the CDR3 is TGTGCCAGCAGCCCTCAGGGTAACACTGAAGCTTTCTTT. Protein product: CASSPQGNTEAFF. V is TRBV9 and J is TRBJ1-1, with D possibly being TRBD1 (5 bases). CDR1 is SGDLS, CDR2 YYNGEE, per germline. The CDR3 has 13 amino acids. With 4 bases removed from V and 2 bases from J, the gap between germline ends came to 9 bases. The variable domain in full, completed from reference TRBV9 and TRBJ1-1, reads DSGVTQTPKHLITATGQRVTLRCSPRSGDLSVYWYQQSLDQGLQFLIQYYNGEERAKGNILERFSAQQFPDLHSELNLSSLELGDSALYFCASSPQGNTEAFFGQGTRLTVV.

The gene calls are TRBV5-1 and TRBJ1-2, with 7 bases aligning to TRBD1. The CDR3 is 16 residues long. V shed 1 base and J 6 bases; nucleotides not matched to a gene: 12. The germline V gene encodes CDR1 SGHRS and CDR2 YFSETQ. The CDR3 spells CASSLNGNPGTDGYTF. CDR3 coding DNA: TGCGCCAGCAGCTTGAATGGAAACCCCGGGACAGATGGCTACACCTTC. The complete variable domain, with remaining parts taken from reference TRBV5-1 and TRBJ1-2, reads KAGVTQTPRYLIKTRGQQVTLSCSPISGHRSVSWYQQTPGQGLQFLFEYFSETQRNKGNFPGRFSGRQFSNSRSEMNVSTLELGDSALYLCASSLNGNPGTDGYTFGSGTRLTVV.

The chain uses TRBV7-9 and TRBJ1-2; D is undetermined. In germline, CDR1 is SEHNR, CDR2 FQNEAQ (reference sequence). V was trimmed by 1 base and J by 12 bases, leaving 12 bases between them. CDR3 length: 12 amino acids. CDR3 nucleotide sequence: TGTGCCAGCAGCTTAGATGCAGGTGTCAACACCTTC. As protein: CASSLDAGVNTF.

The chain links TRBV6-2 or TRBV6-3 to TRBJ2-7; 8 bases line up with TRBD1. V lost 2 bases to trimming and J lost 1 base; unmatched junction nucleotides: 10. Per germline, CDR1 MNHEY and CDR2 SVGEGT. The CDR3 runs 17 residues. The CDR3 region is CASSYGGQVKYSYEQYF. The CDR3 DNA sequence: TGTGCCAGCAGTTACGGGGGACAGGTAAAATATTCCTACGAGCAGTACTTC.

V is TRBV5-1 and J is TRBJ1-6, with 12 bases fitting TRBD1. Germline CDR1 and CDR2: SGHRS and YFSETQ. This CDR3 has 14 amino acids. V lost 3 bases to trimming and J lost 9 bases; unmatched junction nucleotides: 1. The CDR3 reads CASSWGQGASPLHF. The CDR3 region has the DNA TGCGCCAGCAGCTGGGGACAGGGGGCTTCACCCCTCCACTTT.

The V and J genes are TRBV6-5 and TRBJ1-1; TRBD1 aligns across 8 bases. V shed 5 bases, J shed 1 base, and the junction held 6 bases outside the gene matches. This CDR3 has 15 amino acids. Per germline, CDR1 MNHEY and CDR2 SVGAGI. CDR3 amino acids: CASSSGTGANTEAFF. The CDR3 bases are TGTGCCAGCAGTAGCGGGACAGGAGCGAACACTGAAGCTTTCTTT.

The chain recombines TRBV9 with TRBJ2-1; 10 nucleotides align to TRBD2. In germline, CDR1 is SGDLS, CDR2 YYNGEE. The CDR3 has 15 amino acids. With V trimmed by 1 base and J by 7 bases, 5 bases remained unmatched. The CDR3 DNA sequence: TGTGCCAGCAGCGTAAATAGCGGGGGGAAGAATGAGCAGTTCTTC. Translation gives CASSVNSGGKNEQFF.

The genes are TRBV27 and TRBJ1-5; no clear D gene. The CDR3 length is 14 residues. Germline V gives CDR1 MNHEY, CDR2 SMNVEV (reference sequence). The V end was cut by 3 bases, the J end by 7 bases, with 13 bases between. As DNA, the CDR3 is TGTGCCAGCAGTTTGAGCTCGGGTCTCCAGCCCCAGCATTTT. Protein: CASSLSSGLQPQHF.

The chain has TRBV15 and TRBJ2-7; D not resolved. V lost 4 bases, J lost 2 bases, and 6 bases lay in between. Looked up from germline, CDR1 is LNHNV and CDR2 is YYDKDF (reference sequence). CDR3 length equals 12 residues. The CDR3 DNA reads as TGTGCCACCAGCACCTACCCCTACGAGCAGTACTTC. It yields the protein CATSTYPYEQYF.

The chain couples TRBV7-2 to TRBJ1-1, with 7 bases lining up with TRBD1. The junction had 3 bases not matched to a gene; V was cut back by 4 bases and J by 1 base. The CDR3 is 14 residues long. CDR1 and CDR2 (germline): SGHTA, FQGNSA. DNA of the CDR3: TGTGCCAGCAGCTACCGACAGGGGAACACTGAAGCTTTCTTT. It specifies CASSYRQGNTEAFF.

The genes are TRBV28 and TRBJ2-3, with TRBD2 identical over 7 bases. Trimming at V came to 5 bases and at J to 2 bases, leaving 10 bases not matched to a gene. The CDR3 has 16 residues. The germline CDR1 and CDR2 sequences are MDHEN and SYDVKM. The CDR3 sequence is CASSPPASGDTDTQYF. CDR3 bases: TGTGCCAGCAGTCCGCCAGCCAGCGGGGACACAGATACGCAGTATTTT.

V and J are TRBV5-5 and TRBJ2-5; D is possibly TRBD2 (5 bases). CDR1 and CDR2 (germline): SGHKS, YYEKEE (reference sequence). The CDR3 has 14 amino acids. Trimming took off 0 bases at V and 0 bases at J, with 6 bases between the two ends. The DNA of the CDR3 is TGTGCCAGCAGCTTGGTCGGGAACCAAGAGACCCAGTACTTC. This sequence encodes CASSLVGNQETQYF.

This rearrangement joins TRBV9 to TRBJ2-7; D perhaps matches TRBD1 (6 bases). The germline gives CDR1 SGDLS, CDR2 YYNGEE. The CDR3 has 15 amino acids. V was cut by 0 bases and J by 1 base, with 11 bases left in between. The CDR3 DNA reads as TGTGCCAGCAGCGTAGGGACAGCTATATCCTACGAGCAGTACTTC. This gives the protein CASSVGTAISYEQYF.

This clone was seen a single time. This chain connects TRBV12-5 to TRBJ2-7, with a possible D match to TRBD1 (5 bases). The V gene lost 5 bases and the J gene lost 3 bases, with 14 bases spanning the gap. Germline V gene lookup returns CDR1 LGHNT and CDR2 FRNRAP. The CDR3 contains 14 residues. Here the CDR3 reads CASGLPGRDYEQYF. As DNA, the CDR3 is TGTGCTAGTGGTCTCCCCGGCAGGGACTACGAGCAGTACTTC.

The rearrangement joins TRBV28 to TRBJ2-6; no firm D call. Trimming removed 1 base from V and 2 bases from J, with 6 bases in between. The CDR3 runs to 15 residues. Germline assignment: CDR1 MDHEN and CDR2 SYDVKM. CDR3 sequence: CASSLLLAGANVLTF. The CDR3 region has the DNA TGTGCCAGCAGTTTATTGCTAGCTGGGGCCAACGTCCTGACTTTC.

The rearrangement links TRBV5-4 to TRBJ1-2, with 7 bases lining up with TRBD1. V shed 4 bases and J 7 bases; nucleotides not matched to a gene: 10. This CDR3 region has 14 residues. CDR1 SGHNT and CDR2 YYREEE come from the germline V gene (reference sequence). CDR3 nucleotide sequence: TGTGCCAGCAGCATACCCGGGACAGCTCCTGGCTACACCTTC. It codes for CASSIPGTAPGYTF.

The chain links TRBV6-5 to TRBJ2-1, with D possibly matching TRBD1 (6 bases). Trimming removed 2 bases at V and 8 bases at J, with 13 bases between. The CDR3 sequence is 14 residues long. Germline CDR1 reads MNHEY; CDR2 reads SVGAGI. The chain's CDR3 is CASSYGSGADEQFF. The CDR3 DNA reads as TGTGCCAGCAGTTACGGGTCAGGGGCGGATGAGCAGTTCTTC.

This chain connects TRBV30 to TRBJ1-3; D is ambiguous. Germline lookup yields CDR1 GTSNPN and CDR2 SVGIG (reference sequence). Between the trimmed V and J ends, which lost 2 bases and 3 bases, there was a span of 5 bases. The CDR3 is 12 residues long. The CDR3 here is CAWSLYGNTIYF. The CDR3 DNA follows: TGTGCCTGGAGTCTCTATGGAAACACCATATATTTT.

V gene TRBV19 combines with J gene TRBJ1-6, with D possibly TRBD1 on 6 matching bases. The CDR3 loop spans 14 amino acids. V was cut by 10 bases and J by 7 bases, with 17 bases left in between. Germline assignment: CDR1 LNHDA and CDR2 SQIVND (reference sequence). For the CDR3, the DNA is TGTGCCACTGAACAGGCCCAGGGGAATTCACCCCTCCACTTT. It yields the protein CATEQAQGNSPLHF.

This sequence joins TRBV2 and TRBJ2-7; D unclear. CDR1 SNHLY and CDR2 FYNNEI come from the germline V gene. CDR3 length: 13 residues. V was trimmed by 7 bases and J by 4 bases, leaving 14 bases between them. CDR3 residues: CASMRFQVYEQYF. DNA for the CDR3: TGTGCCAGCATGCGTTTCCAGGTATACGAGCAGTACTTC.

This clone was seen only once. The chain uses TRBV10-1 and TRBJ2-4, with 7 bases matching TRBD1. Germline-derived CDR1 and CDR2 are WNHNN and SYGVQD (reference sequence). The CDR3 is 14 residues long. J gave up 1 base and V 6 bases, and 3 bases lay outside the gene matches. The DNA for the CDR3 is TGCGCCAGCAGCGACAGGGTGGCCAAAAACATTCAGTACTTC. Amino acids: CASSDRVAKNIQYF.

V usage is TRBV7-8 and J usage is TRBJ2-2, with D hard to call. CDR3 length: 15 amino acids. In germline, CDR1 is SGHVS, CDR2 FQNEAQ. V lost 5 bases, J lost 0 bases, and 10 bases lay in between. Here the CDR3 reads CASSTVYANTGELFF. In DNA, the CDR3 is TGTGCCAGCAGCACGGTGTACGCGAACACCGGGGAGCTGTTTTTT.

The CDR3 DNA sequence: TGTGCTAGTGGTTTGGTATTAAGGCAGGGGGACCTATATGGAGCCTACACCTTC. Encoded protein: CASGLVLRQGDLYGAYTF. V and J are TRBV12-5 and TRBJ1-2, with 7 bases aligning to TRBD1. V gave up 0 bases and J gave up 10 bases; unmatched junction bases: 20. Germline assignment: CDR1 LGHNT and CDR2 FRNRAP. The CDR3 length is 18 residues.

V gene TRBV4-2 combines with J gene TRBJ2-1, with D possibly matching TRBD2 (6 bases). This CDR3 has 13 residues. Trimming removed 1 base from V and 10 bases from J, with 11 bases in between. CDR1 LGHNA and CDR2 YNFKEQ come from the germline V gene. CDR3 in DNA: TGTGCCAGCAGCCAAGCCCGCACTAGCGAGCAGTTCTTC. It yields the protein CASSQARTSEQFF.